Listed below are T cell receptor beta chains from one sample, sequenced in a study of cytomegalovirus exposure and HLA in healthy donors. Produced via immunoSEQ multiplex PCR; TCRdb's table is partial and in-frame only. The table includes some 110,000 clones, just under 70% detected once. The specimen was PBMCs. Receptors originate from a young man in good health and CMV-seropositive. The CDR3 runs from the conserved cysteine through the conserved F or W.

j_gene: TRBJ1-2
v_gene: TRBV28
CDR3aa: CASSLVGLDSNGYTF

j_gene: TRBJ2-7
v_gene: TRBV18
CDR3aa: CASSPGLAGLYEQYF

j_gene: TRBJ2-1
v_gene: TRBV10-1
CDR3aa: CASSDIGTSVYEQFF

j_gene: TRBJ1-5
v_gene: TRBV5-1
CDR3aa: CASGGGVNQPQHF

j_gene: TRBJ2-1
v_gene: TRBV7-9
CDR3aa: CSSIRRGGLAGVSYNEQFF

j_gene: TRBJ1-6
v_gene: TRBV5-4
CDR3aa: CASSFLRARQTSSYNSPLHF

j_gene: TRBJ2-1
v_gene: TRBV5-1
CDR3aa: CASRPIQGTHNEQFF

j_gene: TRBJ1-2
v_gene: TRBV19
CDR3aa: CASSISRGAQNYGYTF

j_gene: TRBJ2-2
v_gene: TRBV13
CDR3aa: CASTSAETGELFF

j_gene: TRBJ2-1
v_gene: TRBV11-2
CDR3aa: CASSLDTGSYNEQFF

j_gene: TRBJ1-1
v_gene: TRBV15
CDR3aa: CATSRELRQGAFF

j_gene: TRBJ2-7
v_gene: TRBV4-2
CDR3aa: CASSQGRGNGYEQYF

j_gene: TRBJ1-5
v_gene: TRBV7-2
CDR3aa: CASSTQGAPGQPQHF

j_gene: TRBJ2-3
v_gene: TRBV10-3
CDR3aa: CAIKPHGGGLRTDTQYF

j_gene: TRBJ1-5
v_gene: TRBV6-6
CDR3aa: CASSARGPSNQPQHF

j_gene: TRBJ2-7
v_gene: TRBV7-9
CDR3aa: CASSFLVHTEPNLYEQYF

j_gene: TRBJ1-4
v_gene: TRBV7-2
CDR3aa: CASSSTGATNEKLFF

j_gene: TRBJ2-5
v_gene: TRBV2
CDR3aa: CASSEGGSGAQETQYF

j_gene: TRBJ2-3
v_gene: TRBV5-1
CDR3aa: CASSLNPAGQKDTQYF

j_gene: TRBJ1-1
v_gene: TRBV5-4
CDR3aa: CASSSLYSQQVEAFF

j_gene: TRBJ1-1
v_gene: TRBV9
CDR3aa: CASSPQTGNTEAFF

j_gene: TRBJ1-2
v_gene: TRBV30
CDR3aa: CAWSAYGTGYNGYTF

j_gene: TRBJ2-5
v_gene: TRBV12-5
CDR3aa: CASGLGQTGGRETQYF

j_gene: TRBJ1-1
v_gene: TRBV29-1
CDR3aa: CSVVRTENTEAFF

j_gene: TRBJ2-1
v_gene: TRBV6-5
CDR3aa: CASRPYGGVLNEQFF

j_gene: TRBJ2-5
v_gene: TRBV6-5
CDR3aa: CASSYRGLETQYF

j_gene: TRBJ1-1
v_gene: TRBV14
CDR3aa: CASSRRARGAGTEAFF

j_gene: TRBJ1-3
v_gene: TRBV5-4
CDR3aa: CASSLDRASSGNTIYF

j_gene: TRBJ2-1
v_gene: TRBV30
CDR3aa: CAWGPRDRSYNEQFF

j_gene: TRBJ2-7
v_gene: TRBV9
CDR3aa: CASSVNQGSPYEQYF

j_gene: TRBJ2-5
v_gene: TRBV28
CDR3aa: CAILRAGTGGRTQYF

j_gene: TRBJ2-1
v_gene: TRBV4-1
CDR3aa: CASSLPMMLTYNEQFF

j_gene: TRBJ2-7
v_gene: TRBV5-4
CDR3aa: CASSWGLAGEQYF

j_gene: TRBJ1-3
v_gene: TRBV29-1
CDR3aa: CSVLEGGSGNTIYF

j_gene: TRBJ2-4
v_gene: TRBV5-7
CDR3aa: CASTNGQGKGNIQYF

j_gene: TRBJ2-1
v_gene: TRBV2
CDR3aa: CASSLTSGGPRVEQFF

j_gene: TRBJ1-1
v_gene: TRBV9
CDR3aa: CASSVGDSTEAFF

j_gene: TRBJ2-4
v_gene: TRBV27
CDR3aa: CASSSRELLAKNIQYF

j_gene: TRBJ2-4
v_gene: TRBV6-5
CDR3aa: CASSYSRESKNIQYF

j_gene: TRBJ1-1
v_gene: TRBV5-1
CDR3aa: CASSYGQNTEAFF

j_gene: TRBJ1-2
v_gene: TRBV2
CDR3aa: CASSEQGNYGYTF

j_gene: TRBJ2-1
v_gene: TRBV6-1
CDR3aa: CASSESGARDYNEQFF

j_gene: TRBJ1-5
v_gene: TRBV27
CDR3aa: CASSFSGVSNQPQHF

j_gene: TRBJ2-3
v_gene: TRBV28
CDR3aa: CASTTGFFGTDTQYF

j_gene: TRBJ2-3
v_gene: TRBV19
CDR3aa: CASSIFGDSDTQYF

j_gene: TRBJ2-1
v_gene: TRBV30
CDR3aa: CAWSLSRDRVHREQFF

j_gene: TRBJ1-2
v_gene: TRBV18
CDR3aa: CASSPPAGTGPYGYTF

j_gene: TRBJ1-2
v_gene: TRBV5-6
CDR3aa: CASSFPPGTGAGYTF

j_gene: TRBJ2-3
v_gene: TRBV21-1
CDR3aa: CASSKELYRGCTDTQYF

j_gene: TRBJ2-2
v_gene: TRBV9
CDR3aa: CASSVLMALNTGELFF